This T cell receptor beta chain was found in a study of control samples from healthy donors and cancer patients. Only in-frame clones appear in the TCRdb table, and some are missing; sequencing was by immunoSEQ multiplex PCR. The data show 40,000 to 45,000 clones, over 65% seen once. The CDR3 has 12 amino acids. Between the trimmed V and J ends, which lost 5 bases and 13 bases, there was a span of 17 bases. Germline V lookup: CDR1 MDHEN, CDR2 SYDVKM. The sample consisted of formalin-fixed, paraffin-embedded tissue. The TCR sequence derives from a male donor with melanoma. V and J are TRBV28 and TRBJ1-2, with D perhaps matching TRBD1 (6 bases). Here the CDR3 DNA reads TGTGCCAGCAGTCCACTCCGGGGGCCAGGCACCTTC. Amino acid sequence: CASSPLRGPGTF.